The clone carrying this T cell receptor beta chain was counted many times. The antigen is not known. The CDR3 consists of 12 residues. CDR1 and CDR2 from the germline V gene are SGHTA and FQGNSA. Deletions cut 11 bases from V and 2 bases from J, with 11 bases between. TCRdb reprocessed the 5' RACE reads with MiXCR, giving one entry per CDR3 protein. The data contain some 500,000 distinct CDR3 sequences, 9.6% of them singletons. The entry originates in a study of identical twins. Broader study findings: Beta out-of-frame sequences showed weaker excess twin sharing. Zero-insertion analyses might be partly confounded by invariant T cells like MAIT and iNKT.

The sample also formed part of further work on yellow fever vaccine responses in identical twins. That study reports: Twins reportedly mounted vaccine T cell responses that seemed partly convergent, partly personalized.

The receptor's source is a woman aged 18-29 years in good health. The rearrangement uses TRBV7-2 and TRBJ2-3, with D perhaps TRBD1 (5 bases). Input material: PBMCs. The CDR3 region has the DNA TGTGCCTCGTGGGGCTTCACAGATACGCAGTATTTT. This gives the protein CASWGFTDTQYF.